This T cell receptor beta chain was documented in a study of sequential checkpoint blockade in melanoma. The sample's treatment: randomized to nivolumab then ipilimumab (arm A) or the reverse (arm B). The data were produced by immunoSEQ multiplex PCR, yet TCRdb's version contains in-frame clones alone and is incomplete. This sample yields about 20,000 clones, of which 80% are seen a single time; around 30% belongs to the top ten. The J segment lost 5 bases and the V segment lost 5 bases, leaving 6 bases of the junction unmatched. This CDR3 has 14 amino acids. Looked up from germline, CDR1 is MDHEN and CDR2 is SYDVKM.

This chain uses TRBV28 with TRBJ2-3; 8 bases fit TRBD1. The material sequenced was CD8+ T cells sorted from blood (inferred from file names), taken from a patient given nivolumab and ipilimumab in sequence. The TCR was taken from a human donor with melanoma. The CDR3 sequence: CASSIGQGGDTQYF. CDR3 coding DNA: TGTGCCAGCAGTATCGGACAGGGAGGAGATACGCAGTATTTT.